Included here is one T cell receptor beta chain sequence, with context. This record comes from a study of blood T cell repertoires in COVID-19. In the study overall: Specimens from acute and convalescent COVID-19 originated in the United States, Italy and Spain.

V shed 1 base and J 8 bases; nucleotides not matched to a gene: 6. The CDR3 runs 14 residues. CDR1 is LNHDA and CDR2 is SQIVND in the germline V gene (reference sequence). Per the original data handling: Using reference gene primer amplification, nucleated cell counts were estimated. Clones were read by immunoSEQ multiplex PCR, and TCRdb kept only the in-frame ones, dropping some. D and trimming come from the DNA, and the V and J calls and clone size come from that table. The sample holds roughly 120,000 clones, about 85% seen once. Sequencing used peripheral blood. This sequence was found in a human donor in a cohort sampled during active COVID-19. The rearrangement joins TRBV19 to TRBJ2-3; 7 bases map to TRBD2. CDR3 sequence reads: CASSIGSGVATQYF. The CDR3 DNA reads TGTGCCAGTAGTATAGGAAGCGGGGTGGCTACGCAGTATTTT.